The 10 T cell receptor beta chains below all came from one sample that was sequenced in a study of T cells in Graves' hyperthyroidism and ophthalmopathy (dated by TCRdb to the late 2010s). To prepare the library, multiplex PCR was applied. TCRdb shows the sequencer as Illumina HiSeq 2000. The TCR beta CDR3 regions were amplified from the RNA transcripts. The TCR CDR3 was subjected to a first round of RT-PCR using the HTBI primer set and the Qiagen OneStep RT-PCR kit. TCRdb redid the processing of the public reads, applying fastp at Q25 and MiXCR, and retained in-frame beta chains. One record per CDR3 amino acid sequence lists the most common genes and DNA. The sample table lists a few hundred thousand distinct CDR3 sequences, roughly 19% of them with a count of one. The ten largest account for about 4% of the sample. The source material was blood. All receptors come from a woman aged 18-29 years with Graves' hyperthyroidism.

The chain uses TRBV30 and TRBJ2-2; tentatively, D is TRBD2 (6 bases). The germline V gene has CDR1 GTSNPN and CDR2 SVGIG (reference sequence). The CDR3 length is 17 residues. The V and J ends lost 2 bases and 4 bases respectively, with 20 bases between them. CDR3 DNA sequence: TGTGCCTGGAGTCCGAGCGGGTTCCTCCTAGGCACCGGGGAGCTGTTTTTT. It yields the protein CAWSPSGFLLGTGELFF.

This clonotype was counted at least ten times. The gene calls are TRBV7-8 and TRBJ2-5, with 8 positions matching TRBD1. Germline CDR1 and CDR2: SGHVS and FQNEAQ. The CDR3 runs to 15 residues. Germline trimming cut 2 bases from V and 2 bases from J; bases unmatched to any gene: 4. The CDR3 DNA reads TGTGCCAGCAGCTTACTCGACAGGGGTCAAGAGACCCAGTACTTC. Translation: CASSLLDRGQETQYF.

This clonotype was counted many times. The V gene is TRBV2, the J gene TRBJ1-2, with D hard to call. CDR3 size: 13 residues. V was pared by 3 bases and J by 8 bases, with 13 bases between. In germline, CDR1 is SNHLY, CDR2 FYNNEI. The CDR3 nucleotides are TGTGCCAGCAGTGAGAGGCTCCGGAGGGGCTACACCTTC. It codes for CASSERLRRGYTF.

This clonotype was counted ten times or more. The rearrangement links TRBV20-1 to TRBJ2-7; the D gene could be TRBD1 or TRBD2 (6 bases each). The germline gives CDR1 DFQATT, CDR2 SNEGSKA (reference sequence). Trimming stripped 6 bases from V and 5 bases from J, with 14 bases between. The CDR3 consists of 12 residues. The CDR3 loop reads CSAKPRGHEQYF. In nucleotides, the CDR3 is TGCAGTGCGAAACCCCGGGGGCACGAGCAGTACTTC.

The chain carries TRBV6-1 and TRBJ2-7; the match to TRBD1 covers 10 bases. This CDR3 has 15 residues. Germline lookup yields CDR1 MNHNS and CDR2 SASEGT. The junction had 7 bases not matched to a gene; V was cut back by 4 bases and J by 4 bases. The CDR3 is CASSAGTGVRYEQYF. CDR3 bases: TGTGCCAGCAGTGCCGGGACAGGGGTGCGGTACGAGCAGTACTTC.

The gene calls are TRBV6-5 and TRBJ2-3; maybe TRBD2 (5 bases). CDR3 length: 15 amino acids. Trimming removed 4 bases at V and 3 bases at J, with 14 bases between. Germline V gene lookup returns CDR1 MNHEY and CDR2 SVGAGI. The DNA of the CDR3 is TGTGCCAGCAGTTCCGGGCGGGCCGGGACAGATACGCAGTATTTT. This sequence encodes CASSSGRAGTDTQYF.

In this sample, this clonotype turned up many times. This chain uses TRBV6-1 with TRBJ1-5, with D perhaps TRBD1 (6 bases). With 6 bases removed from V and 4 bases from J, the gap between germline ends came to 10 bases. Germline lookup yields CDR1 MNHNS and CDR2 SASEGT. The CDR3 covers 13 residues. The CDR3 DNA sequence: TGTGCCAGCAGATCAACAGGGAATCAGCCCCAGCATTTT. Protein: CASRSTGNQPQHF.

The chain carries TRBV10-3 and TRBJ1-1, with 8 bases that match TRBD1. The CDR3 length is 13 residues. The V and J ends lost 7 bases and 3 bases, in that order; junction bases with no gene match: 4. Germline V gene lookup returns CDR1 ENHRY and CDR2 SYGVKD. The CDR3 DNA sequence: TGTGCCATCACAGGGGGCGTAGACACTGAAGCTTTCTTT. This translates into CAITGGVDTEAFF.

This clonotype came up many times. The J gene is TRBJ1-2, the V gene TRBV28; possible D gene TRBD1, 6 bases. This CDR3 has 15 residues. Germline-derived CDR1 and CDR2 are MDHEN and SYDVKM. The V and J ends lost 7 bases and 2 bases respectively, with 17 bases between them. The CDR3 protein is CASINTGTPNYGYTF. DNA of the CDR3: TGTGCCAGCATAAATACCGGGACACCGAACTATGGCTACACCTTC.

This clonotype was seen many times. The chain uses TRBV27 and TRBJ1-6; 8 nucleotides line up with TRBD1. Germline CDR1 MNHEY, CDR2 SMNVEV (reference sequence). This CDR3 has 13 residues. With V trimmed by 9 bases and J by 8 bases, 6 bases remained unmatched. The CDR3 sequence: CASKDRVDSPLHF. The CDR3 nucleotides read TGTGCCAGTAAGGACAGGGTAGATTCACCCCTCCACTTT.